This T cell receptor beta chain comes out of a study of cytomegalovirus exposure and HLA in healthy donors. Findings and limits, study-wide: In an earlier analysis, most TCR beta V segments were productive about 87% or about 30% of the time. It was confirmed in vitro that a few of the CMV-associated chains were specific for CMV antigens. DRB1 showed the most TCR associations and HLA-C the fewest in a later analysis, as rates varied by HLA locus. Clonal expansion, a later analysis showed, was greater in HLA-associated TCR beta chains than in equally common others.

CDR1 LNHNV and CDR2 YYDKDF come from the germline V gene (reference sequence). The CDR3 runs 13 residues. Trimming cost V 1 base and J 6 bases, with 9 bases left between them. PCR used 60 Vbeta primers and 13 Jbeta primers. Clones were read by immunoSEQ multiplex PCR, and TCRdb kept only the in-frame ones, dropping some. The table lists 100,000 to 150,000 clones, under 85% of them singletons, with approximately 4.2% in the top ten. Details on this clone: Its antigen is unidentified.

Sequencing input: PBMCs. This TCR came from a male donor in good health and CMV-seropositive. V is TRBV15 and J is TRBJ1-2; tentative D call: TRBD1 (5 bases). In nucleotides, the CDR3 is TGTGCCACCAGCAGAGGTGGGGGGGATGGCTACACCTTC. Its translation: CATSRGGGDGYTF.